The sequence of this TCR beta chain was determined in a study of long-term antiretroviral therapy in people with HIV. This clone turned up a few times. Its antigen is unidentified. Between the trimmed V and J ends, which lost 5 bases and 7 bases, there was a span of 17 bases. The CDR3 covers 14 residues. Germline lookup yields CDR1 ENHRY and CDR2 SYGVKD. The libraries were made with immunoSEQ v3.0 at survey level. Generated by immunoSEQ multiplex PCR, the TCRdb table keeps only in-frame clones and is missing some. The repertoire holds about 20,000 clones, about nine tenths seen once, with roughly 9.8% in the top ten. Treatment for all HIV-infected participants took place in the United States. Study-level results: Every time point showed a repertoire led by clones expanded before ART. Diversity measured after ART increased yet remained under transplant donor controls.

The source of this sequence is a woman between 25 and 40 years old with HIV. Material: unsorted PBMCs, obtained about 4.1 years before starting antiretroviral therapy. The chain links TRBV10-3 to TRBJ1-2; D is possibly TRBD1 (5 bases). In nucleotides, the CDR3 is TGTGCCATCAGTCTTGCGGGGCCCTCTCCTGGCTACACCTTC. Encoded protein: CAISLAGPSPGYTF.